The present TCR beta chain was sequenced within a study of blood T cell repertoires in COVID-19. Sequencing used immunoSEQ multiplex PCR; TCRdb keeps in-frame clones, though not all of them. The sample has 150,000 to 200,000 clones, roughly 70% seen once. The V end was cut by 0 bases, the J end by 4 bases, with 18 bases between. The V gene's germline CDR1 is SGDLS and CDR2 YYNGEE. CDR3 length: 17 amino acids. This chain uses TRBV9 with TRBJ2-3; TRBD2 is a possible D gene (7 bases). The sequenced sample consisted of peripheral blood. The TCR comes from a woman of 80 years or more with acute or convalescent COVID-19. CDR3 DNA sequence: TGTGCCAGCAGCGTAGTCGCTAGCGGAGGGGGGCCAGATACGCAGTATTTT. It translates to CASSVVASGGGPDTQYF.